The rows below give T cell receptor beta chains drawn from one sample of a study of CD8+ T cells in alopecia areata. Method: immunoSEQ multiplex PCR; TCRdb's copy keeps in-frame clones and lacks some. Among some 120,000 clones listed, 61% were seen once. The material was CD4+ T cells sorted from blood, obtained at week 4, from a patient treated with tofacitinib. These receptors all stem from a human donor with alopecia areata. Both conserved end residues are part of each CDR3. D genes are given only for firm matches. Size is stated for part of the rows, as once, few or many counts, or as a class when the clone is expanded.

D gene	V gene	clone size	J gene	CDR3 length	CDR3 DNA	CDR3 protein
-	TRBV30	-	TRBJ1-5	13	TGTGCCTGGAGTGAGGGGGTGAGTCAGCCCCAGCATTTT	CAWSEGVSQPQHF
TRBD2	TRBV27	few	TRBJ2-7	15	TGTGCCAGCAGACAGCCTGGGGGGGAAACCTACGAGCAGTACTTC	CASRQPGGETYEQYF
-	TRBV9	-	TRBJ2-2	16	TGTGCCAGCAGCGTAGCCCCCCAGGGTAACACCGGGGAGCTGTTTTTT	CASSVAPQGNTGELFF
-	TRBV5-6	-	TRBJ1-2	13	TGTGCCAGCACCGAGATGGTAAACTATGGCTACACCTTC	CASTEMVNYGYTF
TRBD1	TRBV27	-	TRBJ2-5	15	TGTGCCAGCAGTCCTTACAGGGGGCAGCAAGAGACCCAGTACTTC	CASSPYRGQQETQYF
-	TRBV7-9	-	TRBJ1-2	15	TGTGCCAGCAGCTTCCCCAGGGGTGAAAACTATGGCTACACCTTC	CASSFPRGENYGYTF
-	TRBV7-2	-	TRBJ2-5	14	TGTGCCAGCAGCTTAGATCCCGGACGGGAGACCCAGTACTTC	CASSLDPGRETQYF
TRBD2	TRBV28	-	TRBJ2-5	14	TGTGCCAGCAACGTCCCGGGGGGCCAAGAGACCCAGTACTTC	CASNVPGGQETQYF
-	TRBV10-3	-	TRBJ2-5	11	TGTGCCATCAGTTCCCGGAAGACCCAGTACTTC	CAISSRKTQYF
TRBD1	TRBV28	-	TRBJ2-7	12	TGTGCCAGCAGCGACAGGGGCTACGAGCAGTACTTC	CASSDRGYEQYF
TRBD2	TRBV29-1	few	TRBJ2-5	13	TGCAGCGCTTGGGGACTAGCCGGCGAGACCCAGTACTTC	CSAWGLAGETQYF